This TCR beta chain was observed in a study of blood T cells in healthy people across ages. Comment on this clonotype: Mismatch with germline at one junction end may stem from a read error.

The second PCR ran roughly 6 to 11 cycles with a sample-barcoded 5' primer and J-beta primers. The yield of each sample was at least 2.5 million CDR3-containing paired-end reads. TCRdb reprocessed the 5' RACE reads with MiXCR, giving one entry per CDR3 protein. The sample lists 600,000 to 1,000,000 distinct CDR3 sequences, roughly 25% occurring once. This same sample was also taken into another study, of T cells of mothers and their children.

The sequenced sample consisted of blood. The TCR sequence derives from a boy aged 10-17 years in good health.

The CDR3 bases are TGTGCCAGCAGGTCGACAGGGAGAAGAGAAAAACTGGTTTTT. Its translation is CASRSTGRREKLVF. The chain is built from TRBV27 and TRBJ1-4, with 7 bases aligning to TRBD1. CDR3 length: 14 amino acids. Germline assignment: CDR1 MNHEY and CDR2 SMNVEV (reference sequence).